This is a list of T cell receptor beta chains from one sample in a study of blood T cells in healthy people across ages. In TCRdb, the 5' RACE reads were re-called with MiXCR into one record per CDR3 protein. The table shows hundreds of thousands of distinct CDR3 sequences, with 35% to 40% occurring only once. The sample taken for sequencing was blood. The receptors come from a man aged 18 to 29 in good health. Both conserved end residues are part of each CDR3. D genes are given only for firm matches. Clone sizes are given selectively: once, few, many, or a class where the clone is expanded.

cdr3_length	v_call	j_call	clone_size	d_call	cdr3_nt	cdr3_aa
12	TRBV12-3/TRBV12-4	TRBJ1-2	many	-	TGTGCCAGCAGTTTAGACGGGTTGGGCTACACCTTC	CASSLDGLGYTF
15	TRBV4-1	TRBJ2-5	-	-	TGCGCCAGCAGCCAAGTTGGGTTACAGGGAGAGACCCAGTACTTC	CASSQVGLQGETQYF
16	TRBV5-1	TRBJ1-3	-	TRBD1	TGCGCCAGCAGCCCGAAGACAGGGGGCTCTGGAAACACCATATATTTT	CASSPKTGGSGNTIYF
13	TRBV12-3/TRBV12-4	TRBJ1-2	-	-	TGTGCCAGCAGTCCAAGGGGGTACTATGGCTACACCTTC	CASSPRGYYGYTF
15	TRBV5-1	TRBJ2-1	-	-	TGCGCCAGCAGCTTTTTGGCAGGGCCTCCCAATGAGCAGTTCTTC	CASSFLAGPPNEQFF
17	TRBV12-3/TRBV12-4	TRBJ1-5	few	-	TGTGCCAGCAGTCCCAGGGTCTTGGGCAGGGGCAATCAGCCCCAGCATTTT	CASSPRVLGRGNQPQHF
17	TRBV10-3	TRBJ2-2	-	-	TGTGCCATCAGTCCCCCTCAGGGCAGACCCAACACCGGGGAGCTGTTTTTT	CAISPPQGRPNTGELFF
18	TRBV12-3/TRBV12-4	TRBJ2-2	-	-	TGTGCCAGCAGTCGGATCTCGATTGTTGCTCCCGACACCGGGGAGCTGTTTTTT	CASSRISIVAPDTGELFF
14	TRBV25-1	TRBJ2-5	-	TRBD1	TGTGCCAGCAGTGGAGGGACAGGCAGGCAAGAGCAGTACTTC	CASSGGTGRQEQYF
18	TRBV12-3/TRBV12-4	TRBJ2-1	few	-	TGTGCCAGCTTATATCGGCAAGGGGCTTCAGAAGGGGGTAATGAGCAGTTCTTC	CASLYRQGASEGGNEQFF
14	TRBV4-3	TRBJ2-3	-	-	TGCGCCAGCAGCCAAGAAGGGCTCTCAGATATGCAGTATTTT	CASSQEGLSDMQYF
15	TRBV4-2	TRBJ1-6	-	-	TGTGCCAGCAGCCAGGAGAGATGGAGTTCTTCACCCCTCCACTTT	CASSQERWSSSPLHF
14	TRBV29-1	TRBJ2-5	few	-	TGCAGCTCATCGACACTTCTCAAAGGGGAGACCCAGTACTTC	CSSSTLLKGETQYF
16	TRBV4-1	TRBJ2-3	few	TRBD1	TGCGCCAGCAGCGGTCCGGACAGGGAGAGCACAGATACGCAGTATTTT	CASSGPDRESTDTQYF
14	TRBV20-1	TRBJ1-1	few	-	TGCAGTGCCCGACCCCCGCCGGGAAACACTGAAGCTTTCTTT	CSARPPPGNTEAFF
14	TRBV2	TRBJ1-4	-	TRBD1	TGTGCCAGCAGCGAGGACAGGGTCGGTGAAAAACTGTTTTTT	CASSEDRVGEKLFF
10	TRBV3-1	TRBJ2-1	-	-	TGTGCCAGCGGGAGGCCTGAGCAGTTCTTC	CASGRPEQFF
14	TRBV20-1	TRBJ2-5	-	TRBD2	TGCAGTGCTAGTTTTAGCGGGGGGGCGGATGAGCAGTACTTC	CSASFSGGADEQYF
14	TRBV7-8	TRBJ1-1	-	-	TGTGCCAGCAGCTTATCCGGTGTGGGGACTGAAGCTTTCTTT	CASSLSGVGTEAFF
18	TRBV7-9	TRBJ2-7	-	TRBD2	TGTGCCAGCACCCCGGGACTAGCGGGGGTTTACTCCTACAATGAGCAGTACTTC	CASTPGLAGVYSYNEQYF
16	TRBV7-9	TRBJ1-4	-	TRBD1	TGTGCCAGCAGCCGGAGGGGACAGCGCATTAATGAAAAACTGTTTTTT	CASSRRGQRINEKLFF
15	TRBV7-9	TRBJ1-1	-	-	TGTGCCAGCACCCCGGGGGGGGGATTCAACACTGAAGCTTTCTTT	CASTPGGGFNTEAFF
12	TRBV29-1	TRBJ2-7	many	-	TGCAGCGTTGGAACGGACTCCTACGAGCAGTACTTC	CSVGTDSYEQYF
13	TRBV29-1	TRBJ2-3	many	-	TGCAGCGTTGAAGATGGTCCCACAGATACGCAGTATTTT	CSVEDGPTDTQYF
15	TRBV7-2	TRBJ2-2	few	-	TGTGCCAGCAGCTTAGTGCTCCAGAACACCGGGGAGCTGTTTTTT	CASSLVLQNTGELFF
14	TRBV3-1	TRBJ1-1	few	-	TGTGCCAGCAGCCAAGCGAGCAGGGTAACTGAAGCTTTCTTT	CASSQASRVTEAFF
13	TRBV9	TRBJ1-1	-	-	TGTGCCAGCAGCGAAGGGGGGGGAACACGCGCTTTCTTT	CASSEGGGTRAFF
13	TRBV20-1	TRBJ1-4	-	TRBD1	TGCAGTGCCAGGGACAGGGTAGTTGAAAAACTGTTTTTT	CSARDRVVEKLFF
19	TRBV6-2/TRBV6-3	TRBJ2-5	-	TRBD1	TGTGCCAGCAGTTACCATCAACCGACCGGGACAGAATTGAGGGAGACCCAGTACTTC	CASSYHQPTGTELRETQYF
15	TRBV11-3	TRBJ1-1	-	TRBD1	TGTGCCAGCAGCTCCAGGACAGGGCAGGACACTGAAGCTTTCTTT	CASSSRTGQDTEAFF
12	TRBV5-1	TRBJ2-1	-	-	TGCGCCAGCAGCTTGCGGGGGCAGGAGCAGTTCTTC	CASSLRGQEQFF
15	TRBV29-1	TRBJ2-5	few	TRBD2	TGCAGCGTGGTCTCTAGCGGGGGGACCTACAATGAGCAGTACTTC	CSVVSSGGTYNEQYF
15	TRBV20-1	TRBJ2-1	-	-	TGCAGTGCTAGTCCGGCGGGGGCCACCTACAATGAGCAGTTCTTC	CSASPAGATYNEQFF
16	TRBV5-5	TRBJ2-5	many	TRBD2	TGTGCCAGCAGCTCCCGTCGGGGGGTCCTACAAGAGACCCAGTACTTC	CASSSRRGVLQETQYF
11	TRBV12-3/TRBV12-4	TRBJ2-1	-	-	TGTGCCAGCAGTTCTGAAGATGAGCAGTTCTTC	CASSSEDEQFF
18	TRBV14	TRBJ2-1	-	-	TGTGCCAGCAGCCAAGATAGGTATGCGGCGGGGATGGGCAATGAGCAGTTCTTC	CASSQDRYAAGMGNEQFF
14	TRBV7-9	TRBJ2-3	-	-	TGTGCCAGCAGCCTGACAGCACCGGGAGATACGCAGTATTTT	CASSLTAPGDTQYF
16	TRBV12-1	TRBJ2-1	few	-	-	CASSLWGGGARNEQFF
15	TRBV4-3	TRBJ1-5	few	-	TGCGCCAGCAGCCAAGAAACAGCCGGTGGTCAGCCCCAGCATTTT	CASSQETAGGQPQHF
15	TRBV5-1	TRBJ2-2	-	TRBD2	TGCGCCAGCGGGTCCGGGACTACTAACACCGGGGAGCTGTTTTTT	CASGSGTTNTGELFF
13	TRBV4-1	TRBJ1-2	-	-	TGCGCCGGCAGCCCCAGGACCAACTATGGCTACACCTTC	CAGSPRTNYGYTF
15	TRBV29-1	TRBJ2-1	-	TRBD2	TGCAGCGTTGACAGGGCGTTCGGGAGGGACAATGAGCAGTTCTTC	CSVDRAFGRDNEQFF
16	TRBV10-3	TRBJ2-3	-	TRBD1	TGTGCCATCAGCGCTTTGATGGGACAGGGTCCATATACGCAGTATTTT	CAISALMGQGPYTQYF
13	TRBV20-1	TRBJ1-5	many	-	TGCAGTGCTACTATCGGGGGCCGACAGCCCCAGCATTTT	CSATIGGRQPQHF
14	TRBV7-9	TRBJ2-7	many	-	TGTGCCAGCAGCTTAGCAGGCTCCTACAATGAGCAGTACTTC	CASSLAGSYNEQYF
13	TRBV5-1	TRBJ2-1	few	-	TGCGCCAGCAGCCCAAGTTTGGGGAATGAGCAGTTCTTC	CASSPSLGNEQFF
16	TRBV6-2/TRBV6-3	TRBJ2-7	many	-	TGTGCCAGCACCCTTTCGGGGTCAGACGTTATCTACGAGCAGTACTTC	CASTLSGSDVIYEQYF
14	TRBV12-3/TRBV12-4	TRBJ1-4	-	-	TGTGCCAGCAGTTTTGGGGGAGGGGATGAAAAACTGTTTTTT	CASSFGGGDEKLFF
11	TRBV20-1	TRBJ1-1	few	-	TGCAGTGCTAGATCGGCGACTGAAGCTTTCTTT	CSARSATEAFF
16	TRBV20-1	TRBJ2-5	few	-	TGCAGTGCTAGTCCCATTTCGGCGTCGTACCAAGAGACCCAGTACTTC	CSASPISASYQETQYF
16	TRBV6-5	TRBJ2-2	-	TRBD2	TGTGCCAGCAGTTACACGACTAGCGGGGTCACCGGGGAGCTGTTTTTT	CASSYTTSGVTGELFF